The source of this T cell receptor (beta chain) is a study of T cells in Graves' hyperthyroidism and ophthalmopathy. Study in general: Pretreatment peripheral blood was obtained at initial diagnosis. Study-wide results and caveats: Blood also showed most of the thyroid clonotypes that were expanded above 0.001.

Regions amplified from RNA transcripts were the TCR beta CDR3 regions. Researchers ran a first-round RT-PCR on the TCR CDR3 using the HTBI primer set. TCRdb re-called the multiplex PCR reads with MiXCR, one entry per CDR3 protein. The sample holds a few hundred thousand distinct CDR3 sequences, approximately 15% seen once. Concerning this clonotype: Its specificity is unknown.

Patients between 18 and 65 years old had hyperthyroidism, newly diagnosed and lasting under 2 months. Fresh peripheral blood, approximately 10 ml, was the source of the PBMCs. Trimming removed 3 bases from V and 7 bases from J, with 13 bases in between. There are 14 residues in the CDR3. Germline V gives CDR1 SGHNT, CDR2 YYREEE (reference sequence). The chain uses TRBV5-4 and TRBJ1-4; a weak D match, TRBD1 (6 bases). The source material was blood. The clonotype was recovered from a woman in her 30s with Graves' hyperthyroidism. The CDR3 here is CASSSRGGLEKLFF. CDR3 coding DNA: TGTGCCAGCAGCTCTAGGGGGGGACTTGAAAAACTGTTTTTT.